One sample yielded the 31 T cell receptor beta chains listed below, sequenced in a study of a mutant IDH1 vaccine in newly diagnosed glioma. Noted time point: week 35, safety follow-up. Topical imiquimod was applied with each vaccine dose, which held 300 ug of mutant IDH1 20-mer peptide. Produced via immunoSEQ multiplex PCR; TCRdb's table is partial and in-frame only. The sample carries about 32,000 clones, around 80% recorded once. For these receptors, no antigen is known. The sample consisted of PBMCs, taken from a glioma patient whose treatment included an IDH1 peptide vaccine. Receptors were obtained from a woman between 35 and 50 years old with glioma.

The chain carries TRBV15 and TRBJ1-1; D is ambiguous. Trimming pared 0 bases from V and 1 base from J, leaving 9 bases between. The CDR3 loop spans 15 amino acids. The V gene's germline CDR1 is LNHNV and CDR2 YYDKDF (reference sequence). The CDR3 DNA sequence: TGTGCCACCAGCAGAGACGGAACAGCGAACACTGAAGCTTTCTTT. Translation: CATSRDGTANTEAFF.

This CDR3 is CASSLTPTGGVEKLFF. The CDR3 DNA sequence: TGCGCCAGCAGCTTGACACCTACAGGGGGTGTTGAAAAACTGTTTTTT. The chain couples TRBV5-1 to TRBJ1-4; 8 bases are a match to TRBD1. Germline assignment: CDR1 SGHRS and CDR2 YFSETQ. The CDR3 sequence is 16 residues long. The V gene end was trimmed by 1 base and the J gene end by 7 bases; junction bases not matched to a gene: 9.

This chain links TRBV5-4 with TRBJ2-3, with D uncertain. The CDR3 is 14 residues long. V was trimmed by 4 bases and J by 4 bases, leaving 13 bases between them. From germline, CDR1 is SGHNT and CDR2 YYREEE (reference sequence). The CDR3 bases are TGTGCCAGCAGCCCGAGGCCTCGGGCAGATACGCAGTATTTT. Protein product: CASSPRPRADTQYF. Together with reference TRBV5-4 and TRBJ2-3, the CDR3 gives the full variable domain: ETGVTQSPTHLIKTRGQQVTLRCSSQSGHNTVSWYQQALGQGPQFIFQYYREEENGRGNFPPRFSGLQFPNYSSELNVNALELDDSALYLCASSPRPRADTQYFGPGTRLTVL.

A few counts support this clone. J is TRBJ1-6 and V is TRBV30, with TRBD1 identical over 7 bases. This CDR3 spans 15 amino acids. CDR1 and CDR2 (germline): GTSNPN, SVGIG (reference sequence). J lost 0 bases, V lost 5 bases, and 4 bases had no gene match. The CDR3 loop reads CAWHRDSSYNSPLHF. Here the CDR3 DNA reads TGTGCCTGGCACAGGGACAGCTCCTATAATTCACCCCTCCACTTT.

The chain employs TRBV5-1 and TRBJ1-1; D unresolved. With 0 bases removed from V and 4 bases from J, the gap between germline ends came to 13 bases. In germline, CDR1 is SGHRS, CDR2 YFSETQ. The CDR3 sequence is 15 residues long. CDR3 sequence reads: CASSLVSALGTEAFF. The DNA for the CDR3 is TGCGCCAGCAGCTTGGTGTCAGCGCTGGGCACTGAAGCTTTCTTT.

The V and J genes are TRBV7-3 and TRBJ2-2; D gene unclear. CDR1 is SGHTA, CDR2 FQGTGA, per germline. Trimming cost V 5 bases and J 2 bases, with 9 bases left between them. The CDR3 runs to 14 residues. CDR3 coding DNA: TGTGCCAGCAGCCTGACCCGAAACACCGGGGAGCTGTTTTTT. Amino acid sequence: CASSLTRNTGELFF.

The rearrangement joins TRBV19 to TRBJ2-7, with 8 nucleotides matching TRBD2. Looked up from germline, CDR1 is LNHDA and CDR2 is SQIVND (reference sequence). With 4 bases clipped from V and 3 bases from J, the junction kept 8 bases outside the gene matches. CDR3 length: 15 residues. CDR3 in DNA: TGTGCCAGTAGTACCGGGACGGGGGGGGTCTACGAGCAGTACTTC. It codes for CASSTGTGGVYEQYF. Full variable domain (missing parts from reference TRBV19 and TRBJ2-7): DGGITQSPKYLFRKEGQNVTLSCEQNLNHDAMYWYRQDPGQGLRLIYYSQIVNDFQKGDIAEGYSVSREKKESFPLTVTSAQKNPTAFYLCASSTGTGGVYEQYFGPGTRLTVT.

This chain links TRBV5-1 with TRBJ1-1; D is uncertain. The V gene's germline CDR1 is SGHRS and CDR2 YFSETQ. The CDR3 totals 15 residues. V lost 0 bases, J lost 2 bases, and 11 bases lay in between. CDR3 in DNA: TGCGCCAGCAGCTTGGGATTAGGCTCAAACACTGAAGCTTTCTTT. It encodes CASSLGLGSNTEAFF.

This chain links TRBV12-5 with TRBJ1-3; D is ambiguous. Trimming removed 6 bases from V and 0 bases from J, with 6 bases in between. This CDR3 comprises 13 residues. The germline V gene encodes CDR1 LGHNT and CDR2 FRNRAP. The DNA for the CDR3 is TGTGCTAGTGGGGATTACTCTGGAAACACCATATATTTT. This sequence encodes CASGDYSGNTIYF. Full variable domain (missing parts from reference TRBV12-5 and TRBJ1-3): DARVTQTPRHKVTEMGQEVTMRCQPILGHNTVFWYRQTMMQGLELLAYFRNRAPLDDSGMPKDRFSAEMPDATLATLKIQPSEPRDSAVYFCASGDYSGNTIYFGEGSWLTVV.

The chain employs TRBV30 and TRBJ2-5, with D tentatively TRBD2 (5 bases). The length of the CDR3 is 15 residues. From germline, CDR1 is GTSNPN and CDR2 SVGIG (reference sequence). V lost 0 bases, J lost 1 base, and 12 bases lay in between. CDR3 DNA sequence: TGTGCCTGGAGTGTACGGAGGCAGATCCAAGAGACCCAGTACTTC. This gives the protein CAWSVRRQIQETQYF.

The chain employs TRBV5-1 and TRBJ2-2; D remains unclear. This CDR3 has 14 residues. Germline values: CDR1 SGHRS, CDR2 YFSETQ. The V end lost 4 bases, the J end lost 7 bases, and 14 bases lay between the germline ends. The CDR3: CASSLEKYNGELFF. Written as DNA, the CDR3 is TGCGCCAGCAGCCTGGAGAAATATAACGGGGAGCTGTTTTTT.

Here the CDR3 reads CASSLRPGIGTGNTIYF. As DNA, the CDR3 is TGTGCCAGCAGCTTACGCCCGGGTATCGGCACTGGAAACACCATATATTTT. The gene calls are TRBV11-2 and TRBJ1-3, with D unclear. Between the trimmed V and J ends, which lost 2 bases and 2 bases, there was a span of 16 bases. The CDR3 loop spans 17 amino acids. In germline, CDR1 is SGHAT, CDR2 FQNNGV.

The chain couples TRBV19 to TRBJ2-1, with 10 bases matching TRBD1. This CDR3 contains 15 residues. CDR1 and CDR2 from the germline V gene are LNHDA and SQIVND (reference sequence). V lost 6 bases and J lost 3; bases outside the gene matches: 5. Written as DNA, the CDR3 is TGTGCCAGTAGAGGGAGGACAGGGGGCTACAATGAGCAGTTCTTC. It specifies CASRGRTGGYNEQFF.

This chain connects TRBV7-2 to TRBJ2-2; 7 bases line up with TRBD1. The ends lost 5 bases at V and 7 bases at J; junction bases unmatched: 13. CDR3 size: 16 residues. In germline, CDR1 is SGHTA, CDR2 FQGNSA. The CDR3 nucleotides read TGTGCCAGCAGCGTAAGATCAGGGGGAGTTGGCGGGGAGCTGTTTTTT. This encodes CASSVRSGGVGGELFF.

This clone was seen a handful of times. The V and J genes are TRBV2 and TRBJ1-1, with 7 bases lining up with TRBD1. The CDR3 runs to 16 residues. Germline V CDR1 and CDR2: SNHLY, FYNNEI. Trimming at V came to 1 base and at J to 2 bases, leaving 7 bases not matched to a gene. The CDR3 region has the DNA TGTGCCAGCAGTGAAGGGGGAGGGACAGTTAACACTGAAGCTTTCTTT. This gives the protein CASSEGGGTVNTEAFF.

The DNA of the CDR3 is TGTGCCAGTAGTATTTTTGCGACAGGCAATCAGCCCCAGCATTTT. Protein: CASSIFATGNQPQHF. V gene TRBV19 combines with J gene TRBJ1-5; D may be TRBD1 (5 bases). The V end lost 3 bases, the J end lost 2 bases, and 11 bases lay between the germline ends. CDR1 and CDR2 from the germline V gene are LNHDA and SQIVND (reference sequence). This CDR3 has 15 amino acids.

The rearrangement joins TRBV11-2 to TRBJ2-5, with D possibly matching TRBD2 (5 bases). CDR1 is SGHAT and CDR2 is FQNNGV in the germline V gene. Trimming took 0 bases from V and 7 from J, leaving 21 bases between them. The CDR3 is 17 amino acids. The CDR3 region is CASSLEWSPDGEGTQYF. The CDR3 coding sequence is TGTGCCAGCAGCTTAGAATGGTCCCCGGACGGAGAGGGGACCCAGTACTTC.

The chain couples TRBV2 to TRBJ2-5; D possibly corresponds to TRBD1 (6 bases). CDR1 is SNHLY and CDR2 is FYNNEI in the germline V gene. CDR3 size: 14 residues. V was clipped by 4 bases and J by 1 base, with 10 bases between them. The DNA of the CDR3 is TGTGCCAGCAGTGTCGACAGGAGCCAAGAGACCCAGTACTTC. Its translation is CASSVDRSQETQYF.

The chain has TRBV20-1 and TRBJ2-7; unclear D gene. Germline assignment: CDR1 DFQATT and CDR2 SNEGSKA (reference sequence). This CDR3 region has 11 residues. Trimming pared 3 bases from V and 9 bases from J, leaving 12 bases between. CDR3: CSARGGVGQYF. The DNA of the CDR3 is TGCAGTGCTAGGGGTGGAGTTGGGCAGTACTTC.

This rearrangement joins TRBV5-1 to TRBJ2-2; D possibly corresponds to TRBD1 (5 bases). The V gene lost 5 bases and the J gene lost 0 bases, with 11 bases spanning the gap. Germline V lookup: CDR1 SGHRS, CDR2 YFSETQ. CDR3 length: 15 residues. This CDR3 is CASSYGQSNTGELFF. Here the CDR3 DNA reads TGCGCCAGCAGTTATGGACAATCGAACACCGGGGAGCTGTTTTTT.

A few counts support this clone. J is TRBJ2-3 and V is TRBV10-1; TRBD1 might be the D (7 bases). Per germline, CDR1 WNHNN and CDR2 SYGVQD (reference sequence). The CDR3 runs 13 residues. The ends were cut back, 2 bases at V and 5 bases at J, with 8 bases in the middle. The CDR3 bases are TGCGCCAGCAGTGAGCAGGGGGGAGATACGCAGTATTTT. This gives the protein CASSEQGGDTQYF.

The chain has TRBV7-9 and TRBJ1-2; D may be TRBD1 (6 bases). Trimming removed 2 bases at V and 3 bases at J, with 10 bases between. Germline assignment: CDR1 SEHNR and CDR2 FQNEAQ (reference sequence). The CDR3 extends over 14 amino acids. The CDR3 bases are TGTGCCAGCAGCTTAAGCGAGGGGGACTATGGCTACACCTTC. Protein sequence: CASSLSEGDYGYTF. The full variable domain, completed using reference TRBV7-9 and TRBJ1-2, is DTGVSQNPRHKITKRGQNVTFRCDPISEHNRLYWYRQTLGQGPEFLTYFQNEAQLEKSRLLSDRFSAERPKGSFSTLEIQRTEQGDSAMYLCASSLSEGDYGYTFGSGTRLTVV.

The chain combines TRBV7-9 with TRBJ1-1, with TRBD1 identical over 8 bases. CDR1 is SEHNR, CDR2 FQNEAQ, per germline (reference sequence). The CDR3 length is 17 residues. J gave up 1 base and V 5 bases, and 12 bases lay outside the gene matches. This CDR3 is CASSHAGRGLWNTEAFF. CDR3 in DNA: TGTGCCAGCAGCCACGCGGGCAGGGGGCTGTGGAACACTGAAGCTTTCTTT.

The rearrangement uses TRBV7-9 and TRBJ2-3; unclear D gene. CDR3 length equals 12 residues. The V gene's germline CDR1 is SEHNR and CDR2 FQNEAQ (reference sequence). V gave up 5 bases and J gave up 7 bases, with 10 bases separating them. CDR3 amino acids: CASSPPSYTQYF. In nucleotides, the CDR3 is TGTGCCAGCAGCCCACCGTCGTATACGCAGTATTTT.

V and J are TRBV10-3 and TRBJ2-1; D gene unclear. Germline CDR1 ENHRY, CDR2 SYGVKD. V was pared by 6 bases and J by 4 bases, with 16 bases between. The CDR3 contains 15 residues. The CDR3 DNA sequence: TGTGCCATCAGCCGGACCATCATGGGGTACAATGAGCAGTTCTTC. Its protein is CAISRTIMGYNEQFF.

V gene TRBV6-6 combines with J gene TRBJ1-3; no firm D call. The V gene lost 6 bases and the J gene lost 0 bases, with 15 bases spanning the gap. The CDR3 totals 16 residues. Germline V gene data show CDR1 as MNHNY and CDR2 as SVGAGI (reference sequence). CDR3 bases: TGTGCCAGCAGCCGGCAGCAATCGGGCTCTGGAAACACCATATATTTT. Its protein is CASSRQQSGSGNTIYF.

This clone was seen a few times. The chain carries TRBV4-1 and TRBJ1-1; D possibly corresponds to TRBD1 (5 bases). The ends were cut back, 4 bases at V and 11 bases at J, with 17 bases in the middle. This CDR3 is built from 13 residues. Per germline, CDR1 MGHRA and CDR2 YSYEKL. The DNA for the CDR3 is TGCGCCAGCAGCCCGGGCCCGTCCGGGGGGGCTTTCTTT. It specifies CASSPGPSGGAFF.

The sample holds one count of this clone. This chain links TRBV5-1 with TRBJ2-7; TRBD1 agrees at 8 bases. Germline lookup yields CDR1 SGHRS and CDR2 YFSETQ. Trimming removed 4 bases from V and 5 bases from J; junction bases left unmatched: 5. This CDR3 comprises 13 residues. In DNA, the CDR3 is TGCGCCAGCAGCCCGACAGGGGTCCACGAGCAGTACTTC. It is translated as CASSPTGVHEQYF.

The chain employs TRBV5-1 and TRBJ2-7; D perhaps matches TRBD2 (6 bases). The CDR3 covers 14 residues. Germline V gene lookup returns CDR1 SGHRS and CDR2 YFSETQ. V was clipped by 2 bases and J by 2 bases, with 11 bases between them. The DNA for the CDR3 is TGCGCCAGCAGCTTATGGGAGGTCACCTACGAGCAGTACTTC. Amino acid sequence: CASSLWEVTYEQYF.

The genes are TRBV6-5 and TRBJ2-4; D may be TRBD1 (6 bases). The CDR3 has 14 amino acids. Between the trimmed V and J ends, which lost 5 bases and 5 bases, there was a span of 13 bases. The V gene's germline CDR1 is MNHEY and CDR2 SVGAGI. In DNA, the CDR3 is TGTGCCAGCAGTACGGGACAAGAGGAAAACATTCAGTACTTC. Protein product: CASSTGQEENIQYF.

The gene calls are TRBV7-6 and TRBJ2-6, with 7 bases that match TRBD1. Germline V gives CDR1 SGHVS, CDR2 FNYEAQ. The length of the CDR3 is 17 residues. J lost 1 base, V lost 1 base, and 4 bases had no gene match. CDR3 DNA sequence: TGTGCCAGCAGCTTAGGGGCAGGGGGATCTGGGGCCAACGTCCTGACTTTC. Translating it yields CASSLGAGGSGANVLTF.